This T cell receptor (beta chain) was captured in a study of blood T cell repertoires in COVID-19. About the study: Researchers got acute and convalescent COVID-19 samples from the United States, Italy and Spain. The analysed material was cDNA or gDNA that came from T cells, B-cell-depleted T cells, or PBMCs.

CDR3 length: 15 amino acids. The germline V gene has CDR1 MNHEY and CDR2 SMNVEV (reference sequence). V shed 3 bases and J 4 bases; nucleotides not matched to a gene: 3. As processed by the authors: Amplified reference gene primers provided the basis for estimating nucleated cell counts. Using immunoSEQ multiplex PCR, the repertoire was profiled, and TCRdb retains in-frame clones only, with some absent. That table gives V, J and clone size, and the DNA gave D and trimming. Of some 150,000 clones in the sample, approximately 80% were seen once. The chain is built from TRBV27 and TRBJ2-5, with TRBD1 identical over 12 bases. This TCR derives from a man in his 60s with acute or convalescent COVID-19. The material sequenced was peripheral blood. The CDR3 is CASSLGQGARETQYF. The CDR3, as DNA: TGTGCCAGCAGTTTGGGACAGGGGGCACGAGAGACCCAGTACTTC.